This TCR beta chain emerged from a study of tumor-infiltrating lymphocytes in primary liver carcinoma. Findings and limits, study-wide: Blood's top-250-clone fraction was significantly lower than that of tumors (p = 0.039).

There are many counts of this clonotype. The antigen remains unidentified. This CDR3 comprises 14 residues. Between the trimmed V and J ends, which lost 2 bases and 5 bases, there was a span of 9 bases. From germline, CDR1 is MNHNS and CDR2 SASEGT. Co-extraction of both nucleic acids (RNA and DNA) used roughly 20-34 mg of unsorted bulk tissue. Surgeons resected the patients' primary liver carcinomas. Chronic HBV infection was present in the patients, who were treatment-naive. The researchers produced TCR beta cDNA from 500 to 550 ng total RNA with a constant-region primer. Slightly modified ARM-PCR served as the procedure for the TCR beta libraries. These libraries came from three rounds of nested multiplex PCR. Rounds one and two of PCR, each of roughly 10 cycles, were primed with TRBV1-TRBV30 forward primers and a C-beta reverse primer. TCRdb reprocessed the multiplex PCR reads via MiXCR and lists one record per CDR3 protein. The sample contains 85,000 to 100,000 distinct CDR3 sequences, about 70% of which appear only once.

Sample: tumor-adjacent normal liver tissue. This TCR was sampled from a man in his forties with primary liver carcinoma and hepatitis B virus infection. The chain combines TRBV6-1 with TRBJ2-2; maybe TRBD1 (6 bases). Written as DNA, the CDR3 is TGTGCCAGCAGTGAATCAGGGGAAACCGGGGAGCTGTTTTTT. Amino acid sequence: CASSESGETGELFF.